A selection of T cell receptor beta chains follows, all from one sample in a study of control samples from healthy donors and cancer patients. TCRdb's copy holds only in-frame clones and misses some; the assay was immunoSEQ multiplex PCR. This table has some 90,000 clones, approximately 86% appearing once. The sample taken for sequencing was blood. The source is a woman aged 45-65 years in good health. The CDR3 runs from the conserved cysteine through the conserved F or W. The order of the fields is V gene, J gene, CDR3 protein.

v_gene: TRBV19
j_gene: TRBJ2-2
CDR3aa: CASSTGPFTGELFF

v_gene: TRBV5-8
j_gene: TRBJ1-4
CDR3aa: CASSSIGSGKLFF

v_gene: TRBV28
j_gene: TRBJ1-4
CDR3aa: CASSSYRYTNEKLFF

v_gene: TRBV29-1
j_gene: TRBJ1-1
CDR3aa: CSVDPSRNTEAFF

v_gene: TRBV7-3
j_gene: TRBJ2-7
CDR3aa: CASSWTSGGAYEQYF

v_gene: TRBV7-6
j_gene: TRBJ2-1
CDR3aa: CASSGGGLAGGPGEQFF

v_gene: TRBV7-2
j_gene: TRBJ2-2
CDR3aa: CASSQRQGFRTGELFF

v_gene: TRBV21-1
j_gene: TRBJ2-7
CDR3aa: CASSKGAGTVAYEQYF

v_gene: TRBV2
j_gene: TRBJ1-2
CDR3aa: CASRQIYGYTF

v_gene: TRBV28
j_gene: TRBJ2-2
CDR3aa: CASSPGGSRYGELFF

v_gene: TRBV7-9
j_gene: TRBJ2-3
CDR3aa: CASSLNAGTDTQYF

v_gene: TRBV6-5
j_gene: TRBJ2-7
CDR3aa: CASRLAYEQYF

v_gene: TRBV6-2/TRBV6-3
j_gene: TRBJ2-2
CDR3aa: CASSPLAAGTGELFF

v_gene: TRBV11-2
j_gene: TRBJ1-1
CDR3aa: CASSPWAQGEAFF

v_gene: TRBV28
j_gene: TRBJ1-5
CDR3aa: CASSSPGGKQPQHF

v_gene: TRBV7-2
j_gene: TRBJ1-1
CDR3aa: CASSRYKGTEAFF

v_gene: TRBV29-1
j_gene: TRBJ1-2
CDR3aa: CSVDEGPFSGYTF

v_gene: TRBV28
j_gene: TRBJ2-2
CDR3aa: CASGIGTGGFGELFF

v_gene: TRBV24-1
j_gene: TRBJ2-3
CDR3aa: CATSERDGSDDTQYF

v_gene: TRBV19
j_gene: TRBJ1-2
CDR3aa: CASNQEIQTNYGYTF

v_gene: TRBV28
j_gene: TRBJ2-7
CDR3aa: CASRGQGVGHEQYF

v_gene: TRBV2
j_gene: TRBJ2-2
CDR3aa: CASSVRASGVTGELFF

v_gene: TRBV11-2
j_gene: TRBJ2-2
CDR3aa: CASSLEGPPGELFF

v_gene: TRBV28
j_gene: TRBJ2-7
CDR3aa: CASSSPRSPSYEQYF

v_gene: TRBV12-3/TRBV12-4
j_gene: TRBJ2-7
CDR3aa: CASSLQGAYEQYF

v_gene: TRBV29-1
j_gene: TRBJ1-2
CDR3aa: CSVEASPWRGSGYTF

v_gene: TRBV4-1
j_gene: TRBJ1-5
CDR3aa: CASSQETPGRGQPQHF

v_gene: TRBV11-3
j_gene: TRBJ2-1
CDR3aa: CASSSDSYNEQFF

v_gene: TRBV19
j_gene: TRBJ1-5
CDR3aa: CASRMDRTDNQPQHF

v_gene: TRBV7-8
j_gene: TRBJ1-5
CDR3aa: CASSFTDTNQPQHF

v_gene: TRBV18
j_gene: TRBJ1-1
CDR3aa: CASSPIDNTEAFF

v_gene: TRBV6-2/TRBV6-3
j_gene: TRBJ2-1
CDR3aa: CASSSRAGARIDEQFF

v_gene: TRBV7-2
j_gene: TRBJ1-4
CDR3aa: CASSIATTNEKLFF